This T cell receptor (beta chain) was retrieved from a study of human T cells and chemical hapten exposure. Germline values: CDR1 SQVTM, CDR2 ANQGSEA. J lost 8 bases, V lost 5 bases, and 15 bases had no gene match. CDR3 length: 16 amino acids. TCRdb redid the calling of the RACE reads with MiXCR, one entry per CDR3 protein. The sample includes some 39,000 distinct CDR3 sequences, 8% to 9.5% of them seen just once. The time point here: patch test 3, about 24 weeks after DPC sensitization. Treatment specified: therapeutic diphenylcyclopropenone sensitization with weekly scalp DPC. Unfractionated whole blood was the source of the extracted total RNA.

This receptor was identified in a man aged 50-60 years with alopecia areata. Some clones in this sample may be carry-over from other donors' samples. Sequenced here: whole blood, sampled in connection with sensitization to the hapten diphenylcyclopropenone (DPC). The rearrangement uses TRBV29-1 and TRBJ1-4; 9 nucleotides match TRBD1. As DNA, the CDR3 is TGCAGCGTTCACTGGGTCGAGGGACAGGGACGGGAAAAACTGTTTTTT. It encodes CSVHWVEGQGREKLFF.